Given below is one TCR beta chain in context. This CDR3 comprises 16 residues. V was pared by 6 bases and J by 3 bases, with 13 bases of the junction left unmatched. Germline-derived CDR1 and CDR2 are MDHEN and SYDVKM. Repertoires were generated with immunoSEQ multiplex PCR, while TCRdb's copy carries only in-frame clones and drops some. This sample yields about 53,000 clones, of which about 90% are seen a single time; more than 13% belongs to the top ten. These data are taken from a study of control samples from healthy donors and cancer patients. The chain employs TRBV28 and TRBJ1-2; 7 bases match TRBD1. The TCR sequence derives from a man aged 60-69 years with head and neck cancer. Sequencing input: PBMCs. The CDR3 DNA reads as TGTGCCAGCAGCCCTATTCTTCAGGGGGTCGACTATGGCTACACCTTC. It codes for CASSPILQGVDYGYTF.